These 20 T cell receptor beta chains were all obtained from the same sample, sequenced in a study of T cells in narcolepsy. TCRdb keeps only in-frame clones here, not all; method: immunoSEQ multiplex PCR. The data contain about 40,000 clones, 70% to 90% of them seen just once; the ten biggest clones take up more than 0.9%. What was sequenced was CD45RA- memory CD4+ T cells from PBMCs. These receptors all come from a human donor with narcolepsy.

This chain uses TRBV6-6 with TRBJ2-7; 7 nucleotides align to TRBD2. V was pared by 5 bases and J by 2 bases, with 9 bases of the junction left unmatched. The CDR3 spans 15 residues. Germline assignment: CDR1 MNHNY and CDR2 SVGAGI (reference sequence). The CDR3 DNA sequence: TGTGCCAGCAGTCGACACGGGGGGTACCCCTACGAGCAGTACTTC. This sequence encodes CASSRHGGYPYEQYF.

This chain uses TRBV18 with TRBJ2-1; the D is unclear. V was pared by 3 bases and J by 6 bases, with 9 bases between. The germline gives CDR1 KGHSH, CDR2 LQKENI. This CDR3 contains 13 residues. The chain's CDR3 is CASSPGAPNEQFF. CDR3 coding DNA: TGTGCCAGCTCACCGGGCGCTCCCAATGAGCAGTTCTTC.

This chain's CDR3 is CASSLFGEGRFF. The CDR3 DNA reads as TGCGCCAGCAGCTTGTTTGGGGAAGGTCGGTTCTTC. The V gene is TRBV5-1, the J gene TRBJ2-1; D is unresolved. Looked up from germline, CDR1 is SGHRS and CDR2 is YFSETQ. This CDR3 is 12 amino acids long. Trimming cost V 1 base and J 15 bases, with 14 bases left between them.

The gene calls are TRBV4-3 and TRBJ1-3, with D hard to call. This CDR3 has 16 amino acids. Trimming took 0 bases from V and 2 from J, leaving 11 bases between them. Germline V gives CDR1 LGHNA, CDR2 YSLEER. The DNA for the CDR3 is TGCGCCAGCAGCCAAGATTTGTGGTTCCCTGGAAACACCATATATTTT. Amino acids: CASSQDLWFPGNTIYF.

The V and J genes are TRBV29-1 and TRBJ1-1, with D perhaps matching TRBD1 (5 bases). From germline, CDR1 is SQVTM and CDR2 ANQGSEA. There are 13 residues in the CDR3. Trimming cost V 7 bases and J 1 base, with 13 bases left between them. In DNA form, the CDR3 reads TGCAGCGCCGCAAGGGGATCGAACACTGAAGCTTTCTTT. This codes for CSAARGSNTEAFF.

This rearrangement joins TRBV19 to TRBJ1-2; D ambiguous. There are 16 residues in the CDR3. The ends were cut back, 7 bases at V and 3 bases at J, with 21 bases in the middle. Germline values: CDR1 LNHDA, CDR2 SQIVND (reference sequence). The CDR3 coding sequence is TGTGCCAGTACTAATAGGGAGGGCGGGGTCTACTATGGCTACACCTTC. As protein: CASTNREGGVYYGYTF.

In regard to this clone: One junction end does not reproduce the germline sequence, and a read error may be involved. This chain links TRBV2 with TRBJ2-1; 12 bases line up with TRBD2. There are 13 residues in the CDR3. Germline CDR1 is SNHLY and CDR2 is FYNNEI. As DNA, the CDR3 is TGTGCCAGCAGCGAAATTCTAGCGGGGGGGCCGGTCTTC. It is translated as CASSEILAGGPVF.

The CDR3: CASSSVGGNEQFF. The CDR3 nucleotides read TGTGCCAGCAGTTCCGTGGGTGGGAATGAGCAGTTCTTC. The chain combines TRBV27 with TRBJ2-1; D remains unclear. Germline CDR1 and CDR2: MNHEY and SMNVEV (reference sequence). The length of the CDR3 is 13 residues. Between the trimmed V and J ends, which lost 4 bases and 7 bases, there was a span of 11 bases.

CDR3 coding DNA: TGTGCCAGCAGACTCCAGGACACCCCGAACACTGAAGCTTTCTTT. It is translated as CASRLQDTPNTEAFF. The chain uses TRBV27 and TRBJ1-1, with D perhaps matching TRBD1 (5 bases). CDR1 and CDR2 (germline): MNHEY, SMNVEV (reference sequence). This CDR3 is built from 15 residues. The V end was cut by 6 bases, the J end by 1 base, with 15 bases between.

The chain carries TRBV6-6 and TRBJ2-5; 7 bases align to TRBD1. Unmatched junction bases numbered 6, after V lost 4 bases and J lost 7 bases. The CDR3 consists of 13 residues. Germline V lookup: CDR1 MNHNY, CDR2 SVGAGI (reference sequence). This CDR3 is CASSSGQQGTQYF. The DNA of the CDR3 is TGTGCCAGCAGTTCGGGACAGCAGGGGACCCAGTACTTC.

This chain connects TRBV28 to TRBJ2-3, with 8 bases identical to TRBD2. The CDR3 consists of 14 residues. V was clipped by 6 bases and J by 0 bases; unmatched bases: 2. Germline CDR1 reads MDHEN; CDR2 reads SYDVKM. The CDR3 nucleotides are TGTGCCAGCAGCGGGGGGGTTAGCACAGATACGCAGTATTTT. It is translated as CASSGGVSTDTQYF.

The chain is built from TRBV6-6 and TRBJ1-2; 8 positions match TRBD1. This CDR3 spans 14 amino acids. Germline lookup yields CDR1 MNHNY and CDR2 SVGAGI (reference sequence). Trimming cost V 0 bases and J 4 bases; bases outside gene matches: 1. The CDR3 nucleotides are TGTGCCAGCAGTTACTCTGACAGGGGCTATGGCTACACCTTC. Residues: CASSYSDRGYGYTF.

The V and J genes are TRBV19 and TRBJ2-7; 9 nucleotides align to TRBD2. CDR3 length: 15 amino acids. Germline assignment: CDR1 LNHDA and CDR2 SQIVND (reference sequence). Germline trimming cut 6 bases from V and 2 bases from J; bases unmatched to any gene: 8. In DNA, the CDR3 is TGTGCCAGTAGCATCGGGACTAGCCGAACCTACGAGCAGTACTTC. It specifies CASSIGTSRTYEQYF.

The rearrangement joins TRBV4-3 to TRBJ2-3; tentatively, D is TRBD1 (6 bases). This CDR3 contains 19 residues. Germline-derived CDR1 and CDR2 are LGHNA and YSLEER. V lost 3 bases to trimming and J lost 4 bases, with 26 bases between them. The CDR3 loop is CASSQGITPTGDLADTQYF. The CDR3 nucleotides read TGCGCCAGCAGCCAGGGGATTACACCGACAGGAGACCTCGCAGATACGCAGTATTTT.

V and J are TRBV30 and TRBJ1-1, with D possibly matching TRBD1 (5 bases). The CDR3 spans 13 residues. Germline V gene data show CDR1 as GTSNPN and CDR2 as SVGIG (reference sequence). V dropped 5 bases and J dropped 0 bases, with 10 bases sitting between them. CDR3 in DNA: TGTGCCTGGCGTTCGGGACTGAACACTGAAGCTTTCTTT. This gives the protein CAWRSGLNTEAFF.

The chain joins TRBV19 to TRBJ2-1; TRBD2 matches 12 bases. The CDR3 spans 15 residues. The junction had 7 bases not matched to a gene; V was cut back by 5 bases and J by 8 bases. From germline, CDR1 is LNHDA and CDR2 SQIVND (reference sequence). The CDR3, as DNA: TGTGCCAGTAGTCCGACTAGCGGGAGCACCCATGAGCAGTTCTTC. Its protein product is CASSPTSGSTHEQFF.

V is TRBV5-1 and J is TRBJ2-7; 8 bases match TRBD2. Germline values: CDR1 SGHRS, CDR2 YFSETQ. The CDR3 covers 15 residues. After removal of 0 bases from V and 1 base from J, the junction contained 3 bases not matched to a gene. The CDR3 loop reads CASSLEAGGSYEQYF. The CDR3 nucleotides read TGCGCCAGCAGCTTGGAGGCGGGGGGTTCCTACGAGCAGTACTTC.

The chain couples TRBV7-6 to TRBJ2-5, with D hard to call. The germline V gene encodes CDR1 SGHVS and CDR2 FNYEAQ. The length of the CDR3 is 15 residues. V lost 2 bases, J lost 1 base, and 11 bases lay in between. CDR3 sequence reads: CASSLSGKAQETQYF. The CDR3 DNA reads TGTGCCAGCAGCTTAAGTGGTAAGGCCCAAGAGACCCAGTACTTC.

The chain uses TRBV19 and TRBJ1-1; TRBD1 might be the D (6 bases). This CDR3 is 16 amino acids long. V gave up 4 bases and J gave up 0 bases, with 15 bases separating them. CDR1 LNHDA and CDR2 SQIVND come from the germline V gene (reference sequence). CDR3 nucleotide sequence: TGTGCCAGTAGTAAGAGGGACATAAGCATGAACACTGAAGCTTTCTTT. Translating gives CASSKRDISMNTEAFF.

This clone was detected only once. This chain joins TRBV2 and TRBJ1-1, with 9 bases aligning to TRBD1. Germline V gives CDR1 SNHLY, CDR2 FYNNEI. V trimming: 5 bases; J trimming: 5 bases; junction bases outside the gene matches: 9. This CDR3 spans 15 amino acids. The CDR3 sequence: CASSQTGGARTEAFF. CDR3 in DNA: TGTGCCAGCAGTCAAACAGGGGGCGCGAGGACTGAAGCTTTCTTT.